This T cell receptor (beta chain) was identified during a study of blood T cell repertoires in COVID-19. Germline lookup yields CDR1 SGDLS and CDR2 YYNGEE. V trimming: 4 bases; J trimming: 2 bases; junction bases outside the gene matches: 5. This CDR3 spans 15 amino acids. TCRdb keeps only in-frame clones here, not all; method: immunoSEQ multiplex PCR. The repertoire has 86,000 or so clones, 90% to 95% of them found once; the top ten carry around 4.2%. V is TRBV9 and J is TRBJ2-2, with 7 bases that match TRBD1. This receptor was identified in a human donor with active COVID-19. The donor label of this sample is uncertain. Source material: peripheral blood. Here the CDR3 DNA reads TGTGCCAGCAGCATTCGACAGGGTAACACCGGGGAGCTGTTTTTT. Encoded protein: CASSIRQGNTGELFF.